This passage covers 7 T cell receptor beta chains from one sample sequenced in a study of blood T cell repertoires in COVID-19. Clones were read by immunoSEQ multiplex PCR, and TCRdb kept only the in-frame ones, dropping some. The data show some 110,000 clones, 87% seen once. Sample: peripheral blood. The receptors were sampled from a human donor in a cohort sampled during active COVID-19.

The sample holds one count of this clone. The CDR3 bases are TGCGCCAGCAGCACGACAGGGTCTGGAAACACCATATATTTT. Translated, it gives CASSTTGSGNTIYF. The chain recombines TRBV5-1 with TRBJ1-3, with 7 bases lining up with TRBD1. From germline, CDR1 is SGHRS and CDR2 YFSETQ. The ends lost 4 bases at V and 1 base at J; junction bases unmatched: 2. This CDR3 has 14 amino acids.

The V call is TRBV9, the J call TRBJ2-4, with D perhaps matching TRBD2 (5 bases). The V gene's germline CDR1 is SGDLS and CDR2 YYNGEE. This CDR3 region has 13 residues. The ends were cut back, 3 bases at V and 7 bases at J, with 11 bases in the middle. CDR3 DNA: TGTGCCAGCAGCGCCGCGGGCACCAACATTCAGTACTTC. This encodes CASSAAGTNIQYF. Looking up the rest from reference TRBV9 and TRBJ2-4 gives the full variable domain: DSGVTQTPKHLITATGQRVTLRCSPRSGDLSVYWYQQSLDQGLQFLIQYYNGEERAKGNILERFSAQQFPDLHSELNLSSLELGDSALYFCASSAAGTNIQYFGAGTRLSVL.

This clone was seen only a few times. The J gene is TRBJ1-6, the V gene TRBV12-5, with 8 bases that match TRBD1. The CDR3 is 15 residues long. Germline lookup yields CDR1 LGHNT and CDR2 FRNRAP. V dropped 5 bases and J dropped 3; count of bases not matched to a gene: 3. The CDR3 nucleotides are TGTGCTAGTGGTAGCGGACAGGGCTATAATTCACCCCTCCACTTT. Translated, it gives CASGSGQGYNSPLHF.

This clone was counted a few times. This sequence joins TRBV6-6 and TRBJ2-2; a possible D gene is TRBD1 (6 bases). V was shortened by 2 bases and J by 7 bases, with 11 bases between the two germline ends. Germline assignment: CDR1 MNHNY and CDR2 SVGAGI (reference sequence). The CDR3 runs to 14 residues. The CDR3 here is CASSYDRTYGELFF. In nucleotides, the CDR3 is TGTGCCAGCAGTTACGACAGGACATACGGGGAGCTGTTTTTT.

This chain uses TRBV7-9 with TRBJ1-1, with D possibly matching TRBD1 (5 bases). The CDR3 sequence is 16 residues long. The germline gives CDR1 SEHNR, CDR2 FQNEAQ (reference sequence). The V end lost 4 bases, the J end lost 0 bases, and 15 bases lay between the germline ends. The CDR3 DNA is TGTGCCAGCAGCTCTAGCGCGGGACGGATGAACACTGAAGCTTTCTTT. It translates to CASSSSAGRMNTEAFF. Full variable domain (outside the CDR3, taken from reference TRBV7-9 and TRBJ1-1): DTGVSQNPRHKITKRGQNVTFRCDPISEHNRLYWYRQTLGQGPEFLTYFQNEAQLEKSRLLSDRFSAERPKGSFSTLEIQRTEQGDSAMYLCASSSSAGRMNTEAFFGQGTRLTVV.

This chain links TRBV5-5 with TRBJ1-2; no definite D call. Germline V CDR1 and CDR2: SGHKS, YYEKEE (reference sequence). The CDR3 is 13 residues long. The V gene lost 0 bases and the J gene lost 7 bases, with 10 bases spanning the gap. CDR3: CASSLGGPPGYTF. The CDR3 DNA reads as TGTGCCAGCAGCTTGGGAGGGCCTCCTGGCTACACCTTC.

V usage is TRBV19 and J usage is TRBJ2-5; 8 bases are a match to TRBD2. The CDR3 is 13 amino acids. Germline V gene sequence: CDR1 LNHDA, CDR2 SQIVND (reference sequence). V gave up 11 bases and J gave up 1 base; unmatched junction bases: 6. CDR3 protein: CASMAGGQETQYF. CDR3 nucleotides: TGTGCCTCAATGGCGGGGGGCCAAGAGACCCAGTACTTC.